The 5 T cell receptor beta chains below come from one sample, sequenced in a study of blood T cells in healthy people across ages. Sample-barcoded 5' priming and a J-beta primer mix drove a second PCR of roughly 6 to 12 cycles. One entry per CDR3 protein, called by TCRdb with MiXCR from the 5' RACE reads. This sample has around 500,000 distinct CDR3 sequences, with roughly 48% found just once. Sequencing input: blood. The receptors here all came from an elderly man in good health.

As to this clonotype: A read error may be the cause here, since a much bigger clone is one base away. V and J are TRBV6-6 and TRBJ1-5; a possible D gene is TRBD1 (5 bases). CDR1 is MNHNY, CDR2 SVGAGI, per germline (reference sequence). CDR3 length: 14 amino acids. The CDR3 here is CASSYAGEDQHQHF. DNA of the CDR3: TGTGCCAGCAGTTACGCGGGGGAAGATCAGCACCAGCATTTT.

The rearrangement joins TRBV6-1 to TRBJ1-2; TRBD1 matches 7 bases. CDR1 is MNHNS and CDR2 is SASEGT in the germline V gene. V shed 7 bases and J 3 bases; nucleotides not matched to a gene: 8. The CDR3 contains 14 residues. CDR3 in DNA: TGTGCCAGCATGGGCCCGACAGGGTACTATGGCTACACCTTC. It codes for CASMGPTGYYGYTF.

Only a few counts were recorded for this clonotype. The chain joins TRBV29-1 to TRBJ2-7; TRBD2 aligns across 8 bases. Per germline, CDR1 SQVTM and CDR2 ANQGSEA. With 6 bases clipped from V and 5 bases from J, the junction kept 12 bases outside the gene matches. The CDR3 consists of 14 residues. The CDR3: CSVHESGGGNEQYF. The CDR3 DNA reads as TGCAGCGTCCACGAGAGTGGCGGGGGGAACGAGCAGTACTTC.

The chain has TRBV20-1 and TRBJ1-2; the D gene is possibly TRBD1 (5 bases). The CDR3 is made up of 13 amino acids. Germline V gene data show CDR1 as DFQATT and CDR2 as SNEGSKA (reference sequence). V lost 6 bases and J 0 bases, leaving 11 bases between the germline ends. CDR3 nucleotide sequence: TGCAGTGCGGCCCCAGGGACTAACTATGGCTACACCTTC. This encodes CSAAPGTNYGYTF.

This clonotype was seen a few times. The chain links TRBV20-1 to TRBJ2-5, with 12 nucleotides matching TRBD2. The J call may be wrong; the DNA end is better matched by TRBJ2-7. The V gene's germline CDR1 is DFQATT and CDR2 SNEGSKA (reference sequence). The CDR3 is made up of 15 amino acids. CDR3 loop: CSAIQATSGSGEQYF. The CDR3 bases are TGCAGTGCTATCCAAGCGACTAGCGGGAGTGGCGAGCAGTACTTC.